This TCR beta chain was identified in a study of shared clonotypes between healthy human individuals. For this clone: The antigen is not known.

CDR1 and CDR2 (germline): MDHEN, SYDVKM. Trimming left V 6 bases short and J 5 bases short, with 16 bases between. The CDR3 sequence is 14 residues long. The protocol was immunoSEQ multiplex PCR, while the TCRdb copy is restricted to in-frame clones and leaves out a portion. The sample lists more than 2 million clones, about 95% occurring once. Whole-study findings and limits: The sole specimen, blood, was sampled, and tissue repertoires likely differ.

The sample taken for sequencing was naive CD4+ T cells sorted from blood. As for subset: CD45RA+ positively selected. The chain recombines TRBV28 with TRBJ1-1; D is perhaps TRBD1 (6 bases). This TCR was recovered from a man between 18 and 35 years old in good health. The CDR3: CASSPAGVWTEAFF. CDR3 DNA: TGTGCCAGCAGCCCGGCAGGGGTCTGGACTGAAGCTTTCTTT.